The next 2 T cell receptor beta chains were all read from a single sample in a study of cytomegalovirus exposure and HLA in healthy donors. PCR used 60 Vbeta primers and 13 Jbeta primers. Method: immunoSEQ multiplex PCR; TCRdb's copy keeps in-frame clones and lacks some. This sample has 110,000 to 150,000 clones, with roughly 76% found just once. Specimen: PBMCs. The receptors derive from a female donor in good health and CMV-seronegative.

The J gene is TRBJ1-5, the V gene TRBV6-1; D is perhaps TRBD1 (6 bases). The CDR3 consists of 15 residues. V lost 2 bases and J lost 2, with 10 bases in between. Germline loops: CDR1 MNHNS, CDR2 SASEGT. This chain's CDR3 is CASSERGSGNQPQHF. For the CDR3, the DNA is TGTGCCAGCAGTGAAAGGGGGTCTGGCAATCAGCCCCAGCATTTT.

V gene TRBV4-2 combines with J gene TRBJ1-5; perhaps TRBD1 as D (6 bases). V was clipped by 0 bases and J by 2 bases, with 11 bases between them. CDR1 and CDR2 from the germline V gene are LGHNA and YNFKEQ. This CDR3 comprises 16 residues. The CDR3 region is CASSQEPGDRNQPQHF. In DNA, the CDR3 is TGTGCCAGCAGCCAAGAGCCAGGGGATCGCAATCAGCCCCAGCATTTT.